This T cell receptor (beta chain) emerged from a study of blood T cell repertoires in COVID-19. Study at large: The United States, Italy and Spain were the sources of the acute and convalescent COVID-19 samples. PBMCs, B-cell-depleted T cells, or T cells provided the cDNA or gDNA that made up the material.

The CDR3 runs 15 residues. Trimming removed 5 bases at V and 1 base at J, with 14 bases between. CDR1 is MNHEY, CDR2 SMNVEV, per germline (reference sequence). In the authors' methods: Amplifying reference gene primers gave estimates of nucleated cell counts. TCRdb's table, derived via immunoSEQ multiplex PCR, lists solely in-frame clones and lacks some. The DNA gave D and trimming, while V, J and clone size come from that table. This sample has some 20,000 clones, with 89% found just once. The clonotype comes from a human donor in a cohort sampled during active COVID-19. The genes are TRBV27 and TRBJ1-2; tentatively, D is TRBD1 (5 bases). The sequencing sample was made of peripheral blood. The CDR3 DNA follows: TGTGCCAGCAGTGATTACAGGATCTTTAACTATGGCTACACCTTC. This sequence encodes CASSDYRIFNYGYTF.